This T cell receptor beta chain was sequenced for a study of stem cell transplantation in POMP-related autoinflammatory disease (dated by TCRdb to the early 2020s). About the study as a whole: The study hypothesis was that defective thymoproteasomes impair MHC class I-dependent CD8+ T-cell differentiation and positive selection, which skews the TRB repertoire. Prior to transplant, the patients had CD4+ naive T-cell skewing, low CD8+ T-cell proportions, and decreased T-cell cytokine secretion. To find out how POMP deficiency affects T-cell receptor beta repertoire diversity and CDR3 characteristics, high-throughput TRB sequencing was used. Paper-wide results and their limitations: PRAID patients trended toward lower TRB diversity and higher clonality across all analyzed T-cell subsets. The number of unique TRB V-J gene pairings was restricted in PRAID patients. In PRAID patients, the trend toward increased clonality and lower diversity reached statistical significance only for regulatory T cells.

Relative to germline, V is 6 bases shorter and J is 3 bases shorter, with 12 bases between their ends. In the germline V gene, CDR1 corresponds to MNHNS and CDR2 to SASEGT. The CDR3 sequence holds 13 residues, the cysteine and phenylalanine included. Left in the record is the CDR3 DNA by itself, 39 bases read in frame from the first base. Of note for this clone: No cognate antigen has been identified for it. No base qualities exist here, and no much larger clone lies one base off it.

Libraries were constructed by the immunoSEQ multiplex PCR assay. The original pipeline was this. Repertoire diversity was quantified with Shannon entropy, accounting for clonal size distribution. The Gini-Simpson index (Simpson_1-D) was used to measure inequality of clonotype distribution. The table comes from immuneACCESS by way of TCRdb, which keeps in-frame sequences with V and J called. Part of the clones is missing from these tables; in studies checked, under half for an unresolved V gene and the rest for unknown reasons. V and J calls and clone size are given by that table; D and trimming were obtained from the DNA. This sample holds some 31,000 clones; about 86% were observed only once. The ten largest clones represent around 0.72% of the sample. Taken with the paper, the label for time point translates to: before hematopoietic stem cell transplant. PRAID featured prominent immunodeficiency alongside autoinflammation. Before TRB sequencing, T-cell subsets (conventional T cells, CD8+ T cells, regulatory T cells, T follicular helper cells) were sorted.

This TCR was recovered from a human donor with POMP-related autoinflammation and immune dysregulation (PRAID). This material consisted of CD4+ T cells from PBMCs, taken before stem cell transplantation. The V and J segments used are TRBV6-1 and TRBJ2-7, with TRBD2 tentatively as D gene (6 bases match). The CDR3 region: CASRTGVRYEQYF. The DNA is TGTGCCAGCAGGACGGGGGTTCGCTACGAGCAGTACTTC.